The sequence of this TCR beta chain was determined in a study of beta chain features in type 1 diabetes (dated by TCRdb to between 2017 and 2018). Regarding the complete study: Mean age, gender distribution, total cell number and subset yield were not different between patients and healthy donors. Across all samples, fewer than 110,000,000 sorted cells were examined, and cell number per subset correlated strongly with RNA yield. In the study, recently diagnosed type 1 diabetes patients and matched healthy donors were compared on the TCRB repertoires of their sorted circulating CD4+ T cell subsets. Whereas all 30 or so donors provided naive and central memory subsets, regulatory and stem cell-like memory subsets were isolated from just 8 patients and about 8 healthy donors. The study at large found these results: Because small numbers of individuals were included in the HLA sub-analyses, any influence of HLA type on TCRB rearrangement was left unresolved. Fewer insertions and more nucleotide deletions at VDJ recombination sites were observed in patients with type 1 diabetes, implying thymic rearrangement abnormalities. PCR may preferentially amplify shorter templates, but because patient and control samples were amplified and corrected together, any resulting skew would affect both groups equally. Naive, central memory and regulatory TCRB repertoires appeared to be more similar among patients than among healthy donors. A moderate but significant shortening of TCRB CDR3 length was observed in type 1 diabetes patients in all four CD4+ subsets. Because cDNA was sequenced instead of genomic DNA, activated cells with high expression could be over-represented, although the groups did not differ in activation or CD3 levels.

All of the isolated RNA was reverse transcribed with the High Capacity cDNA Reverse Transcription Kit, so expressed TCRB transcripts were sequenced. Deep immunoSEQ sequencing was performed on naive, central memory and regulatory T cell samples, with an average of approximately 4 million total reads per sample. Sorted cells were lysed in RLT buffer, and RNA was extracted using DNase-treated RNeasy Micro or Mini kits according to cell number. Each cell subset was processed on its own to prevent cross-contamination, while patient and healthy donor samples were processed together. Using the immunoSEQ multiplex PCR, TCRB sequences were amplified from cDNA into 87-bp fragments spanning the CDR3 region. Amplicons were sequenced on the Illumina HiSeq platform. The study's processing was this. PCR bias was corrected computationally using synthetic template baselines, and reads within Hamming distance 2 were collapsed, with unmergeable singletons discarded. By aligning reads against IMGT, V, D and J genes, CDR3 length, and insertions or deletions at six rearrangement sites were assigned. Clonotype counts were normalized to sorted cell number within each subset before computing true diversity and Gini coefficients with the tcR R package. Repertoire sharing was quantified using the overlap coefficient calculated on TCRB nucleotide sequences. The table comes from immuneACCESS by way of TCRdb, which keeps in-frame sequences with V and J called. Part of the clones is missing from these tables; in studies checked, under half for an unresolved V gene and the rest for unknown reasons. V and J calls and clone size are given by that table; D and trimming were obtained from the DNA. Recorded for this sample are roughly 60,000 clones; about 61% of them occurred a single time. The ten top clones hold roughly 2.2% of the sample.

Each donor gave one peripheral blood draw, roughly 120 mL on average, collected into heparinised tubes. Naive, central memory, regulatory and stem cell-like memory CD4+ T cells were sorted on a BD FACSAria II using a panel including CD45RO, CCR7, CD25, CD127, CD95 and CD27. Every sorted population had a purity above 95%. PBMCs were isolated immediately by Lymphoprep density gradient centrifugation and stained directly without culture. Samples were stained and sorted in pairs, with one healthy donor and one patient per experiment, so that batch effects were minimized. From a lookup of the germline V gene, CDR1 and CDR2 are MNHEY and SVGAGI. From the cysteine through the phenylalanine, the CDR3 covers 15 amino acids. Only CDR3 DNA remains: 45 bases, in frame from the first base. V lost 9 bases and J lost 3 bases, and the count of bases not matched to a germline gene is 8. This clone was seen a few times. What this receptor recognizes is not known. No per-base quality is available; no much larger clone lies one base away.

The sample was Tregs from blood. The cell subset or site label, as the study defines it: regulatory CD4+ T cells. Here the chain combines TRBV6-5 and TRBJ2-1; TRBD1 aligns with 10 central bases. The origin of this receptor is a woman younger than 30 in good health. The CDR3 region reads CASRRQGAIYNEQFF. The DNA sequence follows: TGTGCCAGTCGTCGACAGGGGGCTATCTACAATGAGCAGTTCTTC.